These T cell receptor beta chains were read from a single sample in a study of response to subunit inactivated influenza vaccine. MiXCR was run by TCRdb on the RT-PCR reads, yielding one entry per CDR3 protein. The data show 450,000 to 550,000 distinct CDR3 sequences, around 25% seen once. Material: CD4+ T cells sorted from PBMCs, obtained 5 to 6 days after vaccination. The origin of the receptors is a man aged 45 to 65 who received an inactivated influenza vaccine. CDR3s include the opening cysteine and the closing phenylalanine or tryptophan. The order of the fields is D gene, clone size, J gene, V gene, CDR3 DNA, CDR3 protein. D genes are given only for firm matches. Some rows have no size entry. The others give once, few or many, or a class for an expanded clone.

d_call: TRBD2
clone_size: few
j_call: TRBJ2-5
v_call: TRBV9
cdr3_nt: TGTGCCAGCAGCGCCGTTGGGTCTAGCGGACAAGAGACCCAGTACTTC
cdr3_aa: CASSAVGSSGQETQYF

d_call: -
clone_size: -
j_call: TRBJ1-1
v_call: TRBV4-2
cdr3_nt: TGTGCCAGCAGCGGACGGCAGAACACTGAAGCTTTCTTT
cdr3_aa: CASSGRQNTEAFF

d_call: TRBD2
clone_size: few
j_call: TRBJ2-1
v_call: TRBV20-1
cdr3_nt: TGCAGTGCCCAATCCCCGGCAGCGGGAGGTCGCAATGAGCAGTTCTTC
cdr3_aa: CSAQSPAAGGRNEQFF

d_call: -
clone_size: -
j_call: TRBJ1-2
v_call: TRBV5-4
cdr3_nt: TGTGCCAGCAGCTTGGCCGGGGCTCGCGGCTATGGCTACACCTTC
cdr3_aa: CASSLAGARGYGYTF

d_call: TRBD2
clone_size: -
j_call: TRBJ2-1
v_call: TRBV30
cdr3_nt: TGTGCCTGGAACCCTAGCGGGAGGGCCAACAATGAGCAGTTCTTC
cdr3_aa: CAWNPSGRANNEQFF

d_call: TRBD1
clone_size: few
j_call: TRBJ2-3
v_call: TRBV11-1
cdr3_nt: TGTGCCAGCAGCCTGGGCCGTCTTACAGGGGGCGGTCGCGGCACAGATACGCAGTATTTT
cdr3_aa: CASSLGRLTGGGRGTDTQYF

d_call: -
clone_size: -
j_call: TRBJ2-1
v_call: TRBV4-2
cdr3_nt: TGTGCCAGCAGCCTCGAGGCGGGTAGCGGCCTTTATGAGCAGTTCTTC
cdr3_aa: CASSLEAGSGLYEQFF

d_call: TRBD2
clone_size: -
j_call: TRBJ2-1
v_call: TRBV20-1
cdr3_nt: TGCAGTGCTAGTTTTTCCCTAGCGGGGGGGGAGCAGTTCTTC
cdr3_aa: CSASFSLAGGEQFF

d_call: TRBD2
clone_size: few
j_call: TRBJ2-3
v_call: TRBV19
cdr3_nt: TGTGCCAGTACCCCCTGGGGTAGCGGGAACACAGATACGCAGTATTTT
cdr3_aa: CASTPWGSGNTDTQYF

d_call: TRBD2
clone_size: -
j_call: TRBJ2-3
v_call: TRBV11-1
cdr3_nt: TGTGCCAGCAGCTTCACTAGCGGGGGATTCCCTACCACAGATACGCAGTATTTT
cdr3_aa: CASSFTSGGFPTTDTQYF

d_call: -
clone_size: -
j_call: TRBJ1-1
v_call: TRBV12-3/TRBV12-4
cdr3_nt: TGTGCCAGCAGTTTGGAGGGGCTAGGCATGAACACTGAAGCTTTCTTT
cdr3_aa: CASSLEGLGMNTEAFF

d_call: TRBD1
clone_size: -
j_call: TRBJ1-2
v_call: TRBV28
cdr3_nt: TGTGCCAGCAGTTCATACCGGGACAGCTCTAACTATGGCTACACCTTC
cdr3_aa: CASSSYRDSSNYGYTF

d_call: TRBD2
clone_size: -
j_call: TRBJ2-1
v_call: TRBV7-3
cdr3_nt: TGTGCCAGCAGCCCCGGGCTAGCGGTGAGCAATGAGCAGTTCTTC
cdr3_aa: CASSPGLAVSNEQFF

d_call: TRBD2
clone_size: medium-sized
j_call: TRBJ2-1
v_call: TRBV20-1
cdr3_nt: TGCAGTGCTAGAGATGCCCAGCGGGGGGGCGATGAGCAGTTCTTC
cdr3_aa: CSARDAQRGGDEQFF

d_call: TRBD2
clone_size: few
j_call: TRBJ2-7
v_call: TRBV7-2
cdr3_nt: TGTGCCAGCAGCTTAGGGGGGACTAGCGGGGGGTACGAGCAGTACTTC
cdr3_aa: CASSLGGTSGGYEQYF

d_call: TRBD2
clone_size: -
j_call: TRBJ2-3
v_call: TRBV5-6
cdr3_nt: TGTGCCAGCAGCTTTGACGGGACTACCAACACAGATACGCAGTATTTT
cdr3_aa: CASSFDGTTNTDTQYF

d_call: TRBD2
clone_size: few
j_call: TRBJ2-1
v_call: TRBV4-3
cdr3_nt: TGCGCCAGCAGCCTCCGGACTAGCGCCTACAATGAGCAGTTCTTC
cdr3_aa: CASSLRTSAYNEQFF

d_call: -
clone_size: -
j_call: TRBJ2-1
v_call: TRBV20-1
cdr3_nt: TGCAGTGCTATGGGCGGGGACTCCTACAATGAGCAGTTCTTC
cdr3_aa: CSAMGGDSYNEQFF

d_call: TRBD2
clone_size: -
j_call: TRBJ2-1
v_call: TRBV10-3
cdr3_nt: TGTGCCATCACCCGGACTAGCGGTACCTATGAGCAGTTCTTC
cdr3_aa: CAITRTSGTYEQFF

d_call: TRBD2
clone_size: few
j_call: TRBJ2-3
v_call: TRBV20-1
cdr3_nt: TGCAGTGCTAGAGAACTTCGTCAGGCTAGCGGGGGGACGCAGTATTTT
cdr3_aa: CSARELRQASGGTQYF

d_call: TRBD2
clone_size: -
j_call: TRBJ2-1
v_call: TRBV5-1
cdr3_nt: TGCGCCAGCAGCGGACCCGCGGGCGGGGGATACAATGAGCAGTTCTTC
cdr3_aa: CASSGPAGGGYNEQFF

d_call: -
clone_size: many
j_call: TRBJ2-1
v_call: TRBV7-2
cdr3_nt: TGTGCCAGCAGCTCACAAGCGGGTGAGCAGTTCTTC
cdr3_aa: CASSSQAGEQFF

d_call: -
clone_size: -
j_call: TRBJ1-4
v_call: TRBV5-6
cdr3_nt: TGTGCCAGCAGCTTTGGGCTGGGGCTTGAAAAACTGTTTTTT
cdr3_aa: CASSFGLGLEKLFF

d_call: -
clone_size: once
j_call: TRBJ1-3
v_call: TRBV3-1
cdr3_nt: TGTGCCAGCAGCCCCCAGGCAGGGGTCGGAAACACCATATATTTT
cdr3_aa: CASSPQAGVGNTIYF

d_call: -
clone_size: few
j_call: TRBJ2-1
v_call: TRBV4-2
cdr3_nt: TGTGCCAGCAGCCGGTTCGGCACGGGGAGTTTGACCAATGAGCAGTTCTTC
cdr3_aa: CASSRFGTGSLTNEQFF

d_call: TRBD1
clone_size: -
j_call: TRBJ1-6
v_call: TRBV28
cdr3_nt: TGTGCCAGCAGTTCGACAGGGATTCATTCACCCCTCCACTTT
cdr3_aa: CASSSTGIHSPLHF

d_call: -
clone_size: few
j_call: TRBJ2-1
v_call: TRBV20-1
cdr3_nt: TGCAGTGCTAGAGCTGGGGGCAAAGGCAATGAGCAGTTCTTC
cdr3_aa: CSARAGGKGNEQFF

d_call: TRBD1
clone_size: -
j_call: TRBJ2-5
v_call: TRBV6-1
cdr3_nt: TGTGCCAGCAGGGGAAGGACAGGAGAGACCCAGTACTTC
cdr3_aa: CASRGRTGETQYF

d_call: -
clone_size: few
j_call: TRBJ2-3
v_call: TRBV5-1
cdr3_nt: TGCGCCAGCACAGATACGCAGTATTTT
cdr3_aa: CASTDTQYF

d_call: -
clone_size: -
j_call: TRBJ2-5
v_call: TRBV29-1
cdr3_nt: TGCAGCGTTGACAGGGGCGCGGGAGAGACCCAGTACTTC
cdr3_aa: CSVDRGAGETQYF

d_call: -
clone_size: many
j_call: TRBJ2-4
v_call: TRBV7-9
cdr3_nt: TGTGCCAGCAGCTTAGCTACAGGAGGGGACATTCAGTACTTC
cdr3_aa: CASSLATGGDIQYF

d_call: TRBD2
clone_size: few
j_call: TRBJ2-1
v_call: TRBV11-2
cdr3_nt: TGTGCCAGCAGCTTCGGCGGGAGCGTTTTGGGCAATGAGCAGTTCTTC
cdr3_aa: CASSFGGSVLGNEQFF

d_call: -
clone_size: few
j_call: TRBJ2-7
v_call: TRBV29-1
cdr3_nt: TGCAGCGTTGTGCGGGAAGGCGAGCAGTACTTC
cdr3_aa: CSVVREGEQYF

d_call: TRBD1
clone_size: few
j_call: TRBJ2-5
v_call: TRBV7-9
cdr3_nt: TGTGCCAGCAGCGAGCCGGGACAGGGAGAGACCCAGTACTTC
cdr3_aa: CASSEPGQGETQYF

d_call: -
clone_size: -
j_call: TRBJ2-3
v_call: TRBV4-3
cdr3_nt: TGCGCCAGCAGCCAAGATCGTCGCGGGGGCAGCACAGATACGCAGTATTTT
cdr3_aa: CASSQDRRGGSTDTQYF

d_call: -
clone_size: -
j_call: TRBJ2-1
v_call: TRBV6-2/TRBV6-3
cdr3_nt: TGTGCCAGCAGTTACCGCCTGGGAGGCGGCCCGACCTACAATGAGCAGTTCTTC
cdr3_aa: CASSYRLGGGPTYNEQFF

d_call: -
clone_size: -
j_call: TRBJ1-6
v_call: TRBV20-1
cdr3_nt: TGCAGTGCCATGGACGGAGAGAATTCACCCCTCCACTTT
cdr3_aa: CSAMDGENSPLHF

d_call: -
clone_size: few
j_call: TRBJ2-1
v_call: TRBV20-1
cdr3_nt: TGCAGTGCTAGCGGACAGATCAATGAGCAGTTCTTC
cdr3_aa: CSASGQINEQFF

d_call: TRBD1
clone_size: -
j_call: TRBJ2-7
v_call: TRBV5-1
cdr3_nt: TGCGCCAGCAGCACGGGACAGAACGAGCAGTACTTC
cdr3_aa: CASSTGQNEQYF

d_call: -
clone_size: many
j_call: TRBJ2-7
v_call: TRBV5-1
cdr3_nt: TGCGCCAGCAGCCCACGTACCGTCTACGAGCAGTACTTC
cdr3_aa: CASSPRTVYEQYF

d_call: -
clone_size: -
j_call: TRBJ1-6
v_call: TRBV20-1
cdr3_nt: TGCAGTGCTGGAACAGGGTACGAGAATTCACCCCTCCACTTT
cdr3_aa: CSAGTGYENSPLHF

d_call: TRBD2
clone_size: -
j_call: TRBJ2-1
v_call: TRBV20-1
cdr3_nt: TGCAGTGAGCAAGGACTAGCGGGAGGCTCCTACAATGAGCAGTTCTTC
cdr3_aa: CSEQGLAGGSYNEQFF

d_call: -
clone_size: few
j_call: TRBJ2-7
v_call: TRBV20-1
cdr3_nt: TGCAGTGCTAGACGGGAACTAGAATCCGAGCAGTACTTC
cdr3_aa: CSARRELESEQYF

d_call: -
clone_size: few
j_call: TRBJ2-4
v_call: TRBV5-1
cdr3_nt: TGCGCCAGCAGCTTGAGGGGAGATGAGGACATTCAGTACTTC
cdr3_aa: CASSLRGDEDIQYF

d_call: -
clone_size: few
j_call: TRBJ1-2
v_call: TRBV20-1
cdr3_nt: TGCAGTGTCTTCCAGGGGAGTGGCTACACCTTC
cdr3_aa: CSVFQGSGYTF

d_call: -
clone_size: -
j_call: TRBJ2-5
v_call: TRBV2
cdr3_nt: TGTGCCAGCAACCTCCTCAAAGAGACCCAGTACTTC
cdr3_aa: CASNLLKETQYF

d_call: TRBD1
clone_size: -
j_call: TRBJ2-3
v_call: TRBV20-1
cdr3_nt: TGCAGTGCCAACGACAGGGGGCGCGGCACAGATACGCAGTATTTT
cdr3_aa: CSANDRGRGTDTQYF

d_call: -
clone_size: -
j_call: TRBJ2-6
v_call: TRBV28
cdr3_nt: TGTGCCAGCAGTTCTTCCCATCGTATATCTGGGGCCAACGTCCTGACTTTC
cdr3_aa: CASSSSHRISGANVLTF

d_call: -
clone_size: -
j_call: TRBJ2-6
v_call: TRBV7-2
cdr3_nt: TGTGCCAGCAACTTCAGGGGGGCCAACGTCCTGACTTTC
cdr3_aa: CASNFRGANVLTF

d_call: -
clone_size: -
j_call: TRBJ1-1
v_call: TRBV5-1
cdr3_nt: TGCGCCAGCAGCTTGGATCCAGGGAGAAACACTGAAGCTTTCTTT
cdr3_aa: CASSLDPGRNTEAFF

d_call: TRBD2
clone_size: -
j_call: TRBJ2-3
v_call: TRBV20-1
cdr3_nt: TGCAGTGCTGGAAGCCGGGGTGCGGGAGTTACAGATACGCAGTATTTT
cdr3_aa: CSAGSRGAGVTDTQYF

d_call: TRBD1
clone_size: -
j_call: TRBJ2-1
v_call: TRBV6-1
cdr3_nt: TGTGCCAGCAGTGGCCCCGGGACAGGGTTCTACAATGAGCAGTTCTTC
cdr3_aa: CASSGPGTGFYNEQFF

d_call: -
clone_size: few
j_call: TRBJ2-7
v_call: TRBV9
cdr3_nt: TGTGCCAGCAGCGTAGGGGTGGGGCCACCCTACGAGCAGTACTTC
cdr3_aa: CASSVGVGPPYEQYF

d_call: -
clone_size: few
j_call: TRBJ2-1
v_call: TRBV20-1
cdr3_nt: TGCAGTGCTAAAGTCGGACTGGACAATGAGCAGTTCTTC
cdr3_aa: CSAKVGLDNEQFF

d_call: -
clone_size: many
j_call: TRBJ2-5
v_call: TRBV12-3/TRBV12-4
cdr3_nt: TGTGCCAGCACCCGACGGGCAGGAGGGGGCGAGACCCAGTACTTC
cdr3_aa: CASTRRAGGGETQYF

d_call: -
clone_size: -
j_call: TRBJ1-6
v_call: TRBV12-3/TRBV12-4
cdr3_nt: TGTGCCAGCAGTCCCTCCTATAATTCACCCCTCCACTTT
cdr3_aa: CASSPSYNSPLHF

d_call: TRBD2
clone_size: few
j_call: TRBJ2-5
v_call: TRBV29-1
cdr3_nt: TGCAGCGTTGAGAGTAGCGGGTTGAAGACCCAGTACTTC
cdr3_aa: CSVESSGLKTQYF

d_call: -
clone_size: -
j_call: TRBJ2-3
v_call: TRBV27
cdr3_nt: TGTGCCAGCAGCCCTGGACTAACCACAGATACGCAGTATTTT
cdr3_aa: CASSPGLTTDTQYF

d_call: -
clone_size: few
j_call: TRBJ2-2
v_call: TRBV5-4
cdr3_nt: TGTGCCAGCAGCCCGGGGGTAGCTATTAACACCGGGGAGCTGTTTTTT
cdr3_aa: CASSPGVAINTGELFF